Listed here are 7 T cell receptor beta chains from one sample, sequenced in a study of shared T cell receptors in the human thymus. Method: immunoSEQ multiplex PCR; TCRdb's copy keeps in-frame clones and lacks some. The table shows 500,000 to 550,000 clones, with around three quarters occurring only once. These data were also filed under a second study, of human thymus T cells.

Sequenced input: thymocytes. The receptors come from a boy younger than two with a congenital heart defect.

This clone was picked up one time. The chain couples TRBV7-2 to TRBJ2-7, with a weak D call TRBD2 (7 bases). This CDR3 is 14 amino acids long. V lost 4 bases, J lost 7 bases, and 17 bases lay in between. Germline V gene lookup returns CDR1 SGHTA and CDR2 FQGNSA. In DNA, the CDR3 is TGTGCCAGCAGCTCAGAGAGGGGGGGCCGGGAGCAGTACTTC. Residues: CASSSERGGREQYF.

The chain links TRBV25-1 to TRBJ2-5, with 7 nucleotides matching TRBD2. The J call may not be correct, given that the DNA end is closer to TRBJ2-7. Germline V gene lookup returns CDR1 MGHDK and CDR2 SYGVNS. The CDR3 is 17 residues long. The CDR3 here is CASSEGFGREIPYEQYF. CDR3 nucleotides: TGTGCCAGCAGTGAAGGGTTCGGGCGGGAGATCCCCTACGAGCAGTACTTC.

V usage is TRBV30 and J usage is TRBJ1-2; maybe TRBD1 (6 bases). V was pared by 3 bases and J by 6 bases, with 17 bases between. This CDR3 spans 14 amino acids. Germline V CDR1 and CDR2: GTSNPN, SVGIG (reference sequence). The chain's CDR3 is CAWRDRLKGDGYTF. The CDR3 nucleotides read TGTGCCTGGAGGGACAGATTGAAAGGTGATGGCTACACCTTC.

The chain recombines TRBV29-1 with TRBJ2-3; TRBD2 matches 15 bases. The V segment lost 5 bases and the J segment 3 bases; nucleotides outside the gene matches: 9. The length of the CDR3 is 17 residues. Per the germline V gene, CDR1 is SQVTM and CDR2 is ANQGSEA. The CDR3 is CSVSRTSGRAGTDTQYF. CDR3 DNA: TGCAGCGTTTCTAGGACTAGCGGGAGGGCAGGTACAGATACGCAGTATTTT.

The rearrangement uses TRBV28 and TRBJ2-7; weak D call: TRBD1 (6 bases). Germline CDR1 and CDR2: MDHEN and SYDVKM. The V and J ends lost 6 bases and 0 bases respectively, with 15 bases between them. The CDR3 sequence is 15 residues long. The CDR3 reads CASSLRQESSYEQYF. The CDR3 DNA reads TGTGCCAGCAGCCTGCGACAGGAGAGCTCCTACGAGCAGTACTTC.

This chain uses TRBV7-8 with TRBJ2-1; D possibly corresponds to TRBD2 (6 bases). Germline lookup yields CDR1 SGHVS and CDR2 FQNEAQ. This CDR3 has 14 residues. The V gene lost 5 bases and the J gene lost 4 bases, with 12 bases spanning the gap. CDR3 sequence (DNA): TGTGCCAGCAGCCGGGAGAGGGCGTACAATGAGCAGTTCTTC. It yields the protein CASSRERAYNEQFF.

The J gene is TRBJ2-5, the V gene TRBV10-3, with TRBD1 matching 7 bases. The junction had 8 bases not matched to a gene; V was cut back by 2 bases and J by 5 bases. Germline loops: CDR1 ENHRY, CDR2 SYGVKD. CDR3 size: 15 residues. CDR3: CAISEPDREGETQYF. The CDR3 DNA follows: TGTGCCATCAGTGAGCCCGACAGGGAAGGGGAGACCCAGTACTTC.